Each of the 18 T cell receptor beta chains below was sequenced from the same sample in a study of blood T cell repertoires in COVID-19. TCRdb's table, derived via immunoSEQ multiplex PCR, lists solely in-frame clones and lacks some. Counted here are approximately 340,000 clones, approximately 93% occurring once; the ten biggest clones make up 0.86%. Sequencing was done on a sample of PBMCs or T cells enriched from blood (not recorded which). These receptors all come from a woman aged 40-49 years who had been exposed to COVID-19.

J is TRBJ2-6 and V is TRBV29-1; 9 nucleotides line up with TRBD1. With V trimmed by 6 bases and J by 0 bases, 3 bases remained unmatched. The CDR3 is made up of 15 amino acids. The germline CDR1 and CDR2 sequences are SQVTM and ANQGSEA. The CDR3 DNA sequence: TGCAGCGTCCGGGACAGGGACTCTGGGGCCAACGTCCTGACTTTC. It is translated as CSVRDRDSGANVLTF.

The CDR3, as DNA: TGTGCCAGCAGCTTAACGGGACAGGGATCCTACGAGCAGTACTTC. Protein product: CASSLTGQGSYEQYF. This chain joins TRBV7-3 and TRBJ2-7, with 9 bases lining up with TRBD1. The V and J ends lost 0 bases and 1 base, in that order; junction bases with no gene match: 1. This CDR3 has 15 amino acids. Germline V gives CDR1 SGHTA, CDR2 FQGTGA.

This chain joins TRBV5-1 and TRBJ2-1; no definite D call. V dropped 1 base and J dropped 5 bases, with 13 bases sitting between them. Looked up from germline, CDR1 is SGHRS and CDR2 is YFSETQ. The CDR3 spans 15 residues. CDR3: CASSLIRFGHNEQFF. The CDR3 coding sequence is TGCGCCAGCAGCTTGATTCGGTTTGGTCACAATGAGCAGTTCTTC.

The chain combines TRBV12-5 with TRBJ2-1, with 11 bases matching TRBD2. Germline V gene sequence: CDR1 LGHNT, CDR2 FRNRAP. The J segment lost 2 bases and the V segment lost 6 bases, leaving 18 bases of the junction unmatched. The CDR3 length is 20 residues. Written as DNA, the CDR3 is TGTGCTAGTGGACCCTCTCCGACTAGCGGGGCCTCGAGGACCTACAATGAGCAGTTCTTC. It yields the protein CASGPSPTSGASRTYNEQFF.

This rearrangement joins TRBV12-3 or TRBV12-4 to TRBJ2-7, with a possible D match to TRBD2 (7 bases). The V and J ends lost 6 bases and 3 bases respectively, with 12 bases between them. The CDR3 is 13 residues long. DNA of the CDR3: TGTGCCAGCAGGGGGGGAGGGGGCTACGAGCAGTACTTC. Encoded protein: CASRGGGGYEQYF.

The V call is TRBV5-1, the J call TRBJ1-2; 7 bases agree with TRBD1. Germline V gene data show CDR1 as SGHRS and CDR2 as YFSETQ. V lost 5 bases, J lost 4 bases, and 8 bases stayed unmatched. The CDR3 contains 14 residues. The CDR3 sequence: CASRPGQLFYGYTF. The CDR3 region has the DNA TGCGCCAGCAGACCGGGACAGCTTTTCTATGGCTACACCTTC.

This chain uses TRBV7-6 with TRBJ1-1; 8 bases are shared with TRBD1. J was trimmed by 3 bases and V by 0 bases; bases with no gene match: 12. CDR3 length: 18 amino acids. The germline V gene encodes CDR1 SGHVS and CDR2 FNYEAQ. CDR3 DNA: TGTGCCAGCAGCTTAGCGGTGTGGGCAGGGGGCGGTTACACTGAAGCTTTCTTT. The encoded protein is CASSLAVWAGGGYTEAFF.

About this clone itself: This CDR3 is also generated by other DNA sequences in the sample. V and J are TRBV3-1 (or the pseudogene TRBV3-2) and TRBJ1-5, with D uncertain. CDR1 and CDR2 (germline): LGHDT, YNNKEL (reference sequence). The CDR3 is 12 amino acids. V shed 2 bases and J shed 3 bases, with 2 bases lying between them. CDR3 coding DNA: TGTGCCAGCAGCCAACTCAATCAGCCCCAGCATTTT. Its protein product is CASSQLNQPQHF.

V and J are TRBV6-2 or TRBV6-3 and TRBJ1-1; weak D call: TRBD1 (5 bases). The germline gives CDR1 MNHEY, CDR2 SVGEGT. CDR3 length: 14 amino acids. V gave up 5 bases and J gave up 4 bases, with 14 bases separating them. CDR3 region: CASSRFDRSTEAFF. The CDR3 region has the DNA TGTGCCAGCAGTCGATTCGACAGATCCACTGAAGCTTTCTTT.

This clone was seen once. The gene calls are TRBV19 and TRBJ1-5; no clear D gene. Germline CDR1 LNHDA, CDR2 SQIVND (reference sequence). The CDR3 contains 13 residues. V lost 8 bases to trimming and J lost 5 bases, with 13 bases between them. Here the CDR3 reads CASRRGMHQPQHF. The CDR3 coding sequence is TGTGCCAGTCGTAGAGGGATGCATCAGCCCCAGCATTTT.

V and J are TRBV6-5 and TRBJ1-1, with a weak D call TRBD1 (5 bases). Looked up from germline, CDR1 is MNHEY and CDR2 is SVGAGI. V was clipped by 4 bases and J by 4 bases, with 10 bases between them. The length of the CDR3 is 13 residues. The CDR3 here is CASSSRQLTEAFF. The CDR3 DNA reads TGTGCCAGCAGTTCGAGACAGCTCACTGAAGCTTTCTTT.

This clone was seen a single time. This rearrangement joins TRBV7-9 to TRBJ1-1, with D tentatively TRBD1 (5 bases). Germline CDR1 and CDR2: SEHNR and FQNEAQ (reference sequence). This CDR3 region has 14 residues. The V end lost 1 base, the J end lost 2 bases, and 8 bases lay between the germline ends. The chain's CDR3 is CASSLVGPNTEAFF. DNA of the CDR3: TGTGCCAGCAGCTTAGTGGGGCCCAACACTGAAGCTTTCTTT.

The rearrangement uses TRBV2 and TRBJ1-2; 7 bases agree with TRBD1. V dropped 6 bases and J dropped 0; count of bases not matched to a gene: 10. The CDR3 runs 16 residues. Germline CDR1 is SNHLY and CDR2 is FYNNEI. CDR3 loop: CASSPRGANTNYGYTF. CDR3 sequence (DNA): TGTGCCAGCAGCCCCAGGGGGGCAAATACTAACTATGGCTACACCTTC. The complete variable domain, with remaining parts taken from reference TRBV2 and TRBJ1-2, reads EPEVTQTPSHQVTQMGQEVILRCVPISNHLYFYWYRQILGQKVEFLVSFYNNEISEKSEIFDDQFSVERPDGSNFTLKIRSTKLEDSAMYFCASSPRGANTNYGYTFGSGTRLTVV.

The J gene is TRBJ1-1, the V gene TRBV29-1; 9 positions match TRBD1. The V segment lost 0 bases and the J segment 9 bases; nucleotides outside the gene matches: 8. The CDR3 totals 14 residues. Per germline, CDR1 SQVTM and CDR2 ANQGSEA. The CDR3 reads CSVEDLRGQGQAFF. DNA for the CDR3: TGCAGCGTTGAAGATCTTCGCGGACAGGGGCAAGCTTTCTTT.

The rearrangement joins TRBV12-5 to TRBJ1-6; TRBD1 is a possible D gene (5 bases). Trimming stripped 5 bases from V and 7 bases from J, with 15 bases between. Germline V CDR1 and CDR2: LGHNT, FRNRAP. This CDR3 contains 15 residues. The chain's CDR3 is CASGPESGGNSPLHF. The DNA for the CDR3 is TGTGCTAGTGGTCCCGAGTCCGGGGGGAATTCACCCCTCCACTTT.

The rearrangement uses TRBV2 and TRBJ1-2, with 7 bases identical to TRBD1. Unmatched junction bases numbered 19, after V lost 7 bases and J lost 8 bases. This CDR3 is built from 16 residues. CDR1 is SNHLY and CDR2 is FYNNEI in the germline V gene. The CDR3 loop is CASTPGALTGFVGYTF. The CDR3 nucleotides are TGTGCCAGCACCCCTGGGGCCTTGACAGGGTTCGTCGGCTACACCTTC.

The genes are TRBV7-2 and TRBJ1-5; 8 nucleotides match TRBD1. Unmatched junction bases numbered 11, after V lost 7 bases and J lost 6 bases. The CDR3 has 15 amino acids. In germline, CDR1 is SGHTA, CDR2 FQGNSA. The CDR3 region has the DNA TGTGCCAGCAAGCCGGGACAGGCAGGGAGTCAGCCCCAGCATTTT. This encodes CASKPGQAGSQPQHF.

This chain uses TRBV7-8 with TRBJ1-1; a possible D gene is TRBD1 (6 bases). Per the germline V gene, CDR1 is SGHVS and CDR2 is FQNEAQ. V was pared by 2 bases and J by 9 bases, with 13 bases between. This CDR3 has 13 amino acids. In nucleotides, the CDR3 is TGTGCCAGCAGCTTATCACAGGGTGCGAAAGCTTTCTTT. Its translation is CASSLSQGAKAFF.